Listed here are 21 T cell receptor beta chains from one sample, sequenced in a study of T cell responses to AZD1222 COVID-19 vaccine. Libraries were prepared by immunoSEQ multiplex PCR; TCRdb keeps only in-frame clonotypes and omits some of them. The sample records around 140,000 clones, about 90% being singletons. The input for sequencing was peripheral blood, taken 28 days after the second AZD1222 dose. The receptors come from an adult who received the AZD1222 COVID-19 vaccine.

The chain links TRBV6-4 to TRBJ2-1, with 8 bases identical to TRBD2. V shed 7 bases, J shed 1 base, and the junction held 3 bases outside the gene matches. The CDR3 sequence is 14 residues long. Looked up from germline, CDR1 is MRHNA and CDR2 is SNTAGT. The DNA for the CDR3 is TGTGCCAGCAAACTAGCGGCTTCCTACAATGAGCAGTTCTTC. It specifies CASKLAASYNEQFF.

This chain links TRBV7-2 with TRBJ2-3; no reliable D call. The CDR3 covers 15 residues. Germline V CDR1 and CDR2: SGHTA, FQGNSA. V gave up 0 bases and J gave up 5 bases, with 12 bases separating them. This CDR3 is CASSLAAFLKDTQYF. CDR3 DNA sequence: TGTGCCAGCAGCTTAGCGGCATTTTTAAAAGATACGCAGTATTTT.

The chain employs TRBV6-6 and TRBJ2-3; D unclear. This CDR3 spans 12 amino acids. Germline CDR1 MNHNY, CDR2 SVGAGI (reference sequence). Trimming removed 7 bases from V and 2 bases from J, with 7 bases in between. The CDR3 nucleotides read TGTGCCAGCAAAGGTTCCACAGATACGCAGTATTTT. Translation gives CASKGSTDTQYF.

The gene calls are TRBV7-3 and TRBJ2-3; tentative D call: TRBD2 (5 bases). Trimming took off 3 bases at V and 0 bases at J, with 10 bases between the two ends. This CDR3 comprises 15 residues. Germline assignment: CDR1 SGHTA and CDR2 FQGTGA. The CDR3 here is CASSFLGESTDTQYF. The CDR3 DNA sequence: TGTGCCAGCAGCTTCCTCGGGGAAAGCACAGATACGCAGTATTTT.

The chain couples TRBV10-1 to TRBJ2-1; 12 bases map to TRBD2. This CDR3 contains 17 residues. Germline V CDR1 and CDR2: WNHNN, SYGVQD (reference sequence). V trimming: 4 bases; J trimming: 2 bases; junction bases outside the gene matches: 6. As DNA, the CDR3 is TGCGCCAGCAGTGGGCCTAGCGGGAGGGATACCTACAATGAGCAGTTCTTC. Amino acids: CASSGPSGRDTYNEQFF.

The CDR3 DNA sequence: TGTGCCAGCTCACCCACAGGGGGCAACTATGGCTACACCTTC. Encoded protein: CASSPTGGNYGYTF. The V gene is TRBV18, the J gene TRBJ1-2, with 9 bases that match TRBD1. The CDR3 contains 14 residues. Germline V gene lookup returns CDR1 KGHSH and CDR2 LQKENI. V gave up 3 bases and J gave up 2 bases; unmatched junction bases: 1.

This chain links TRBV5-4 with TRBJ1-4; D is uncertain. The germline V gene has CDR1 SGHNT and CDR2 YYREEE (reference sequence). The ends were cut back, 5 bases at V and 5 bases at J, with 10 bases in the middle. CDR3 length: 13 amino acids. The CDR3 coding sequence is TGTGCCAGCAGTTTCGAAATGAATGAAAAACTGTTTTTT. Amino acid sequence: CASSFEMNEKLFF.

The chain is built from TRBV19 and TRBJ2-6; 10 positions agree with TRBD2. The CDR3 is made up of 19 amino acids. J gave up 0 bases and V 0 bases, and 5 bases lay outside the gene matches. Germline values: CDR1 LNHDA, CDR2 SQIVND (reference sequence). The CDR3 sequence: CASSIDTGLASSGANVLTF. The CDR3 DNA sequence: TGTGCCAGTAGTATAGACACGGGACTAGCGAGCTCTGGGGCCAACGTCCTGACTTTC.

This sequence joins TRBV30 and TRBJ1-2; D remains ambiguous. Germline CDR1 is GTSNPN and CDR2 is SVGIG (reference sequence). With 2 bases removed from V and 0 bases from J, the gap between germline ends came to 7 bases. The CDR3 has 13 residues. CDR3 nucleotide sequence: TGTGCCTGGAGTTTCCTAGCTAACTATGGCTACACCTTC. Amino acids: CAWSFLANYGYTF.

The chain is built from TRBV19 and TRBJ1-3; unclear D gene. The V end lost 6 bases, the J end lost 11 bases, and 11 bases lay between the germline ends. This CDR3 has 11 residues. The V gene's germline CDR1 is LNHDA and CDR2 SQIVND (reference sequence). The chain's CDR3 is CASSSRWAIYF. In DNA form, the CDR3 reads TGTGCCAGTAGCTCCCGGTGGGCCATATATTTT.

The chain couples TRBV5-1 to TRBJ1-4; D is unresolved. Germline V gives CDR1 SGHRS, CDR2 YFSETQ. The CDR3 is made up of 14 amino acids. The V end lost 6 bases, the J end lost 8 bases, and 17 bases lay between the germline ends. This chain's CDR3 is CASTRGRVGEKLFF. CDR3 sequence (DNA): TGCGCCAGCACGAGAGGGCGAGTCGGGGAAAAACTGTTTTTT.

This clone was found a few times. CDR3 nucleotides: TGTGCCAGCAGCCAAATTACTAGCGGGGGGCGGGGCAATGAGCAGTTCTTC. This encodes CASSQITSGGRGNEQFF. The chain couples TRBV4-2 to TRBJ2-1, with 12 bases aligning to TRBD2. The germline V gene encodes CDR1 LGHNA and CDR2 YNFKEQ. The CDR3 has 17 residues. J lost 6 bases, V lost 2 bases, and 8 bases had no gene match.

The chain has TRBV11-2 and TRBJ1-1, with 7 positions matching TRBD1. In germline, CDR1 is SGHAT, CDR2 FQNNGV. This CDR3 comprises 16 residues. The V and J ends lost 8 bases and 0 bases, in that order; junction bases with no gene match: 12. The CDR3 region is CASHRASGGLNTEAFF. CDR3 nucleotides: TGTGCCAGCCACAGGGCATCAGGGGGTTTGAACACTGAAGCTTTCTTT.

CDR3 residues: CASSPKTGQSSGNTIYF. The DNA of the CDR3 is TGCGCCAGCAGCCCAAAGACAGGGCAGAGCTCTGGAAACACCATATATTTT. The chain uses TRBV4-3 and TRBJ1-3, with 7 bases aligning to TRBD1. Losses at the gene ends were 4 bases for V and 0 bases for J; bases not matched to a gene: 9. This CDR3 is 17 amino acids long. Germline V CDR1 and CDR2: LGHNA, YSLEER.

The table lists this clone with a count of one. This rearrangement joins TRBV20-1 to TRBJ1-2; D is unresolved. Germline CDR1 DFQATT, CDR2 SNEGSKA (reference sequence). V lost 3 bases and J 3 bases, leaving 14 bases between the germline ends. The CDR3 is made up of 14 amino acids. Written as DNA, the CDR3 is TGCAGTGCTAGTTCCCCCGACATATACTATGGCTACACCTTC. Translation: CSASSPDIYYGYTF.

This sequence joins TRBV27 and TRBJ2-7; the match to TRBD1 covers 11 bases. The CDR3 totals 15 residues. From germline, CDR1 is MNHEY and CDR2 SMNVEV (reference sequence). Losses at the gene ends were 6 bases for V and 4 bases for J; bases not matched to a gene: 8. CDR3 nucleotide sequence: TGTGCCAGCAGGCCCGGACAGGGGGCGCGGTACGAGCAGTACTTC. It specifies CASRPGQGARYEQYF.

CDR3 coding DNA: TGCGCCAGCAGTGAGTCGGCAGGGGGAGGGGGCGGCGGCTACACCTTC. Residues: CASSESAGGGGGGYTF. The rearrangement joins TRBV10-2 to TRBJ1-2; TRBD1 matches 7 bases. This CDR3 is 16 amino acids long. From germline, CDR1 is WSHSY and CDR2 SAAADI. V was pared by 0 bases and J by 8 bases, with 12 bases of the junction left unmatched.

V is TRBV2 and J is TRBJ2-1; possible D gene TRBD2, 6 bases. This CDR3 is built from 13 residues. Germline CDR1 and CDR2: SNHLY and FYNNEI. Trimming pared 7 bases from V and 3 bases from J, leaving 10 bases between. CDR3 DNA sequence: TGTGCCAGCACTAGCGATCTCTACAATGAGCAGTTCTTC. Amino acids: CASTSDLYNEQFF.

The chain uses TRBV5-4 and TRBJ1-1; 8 bases are a match to TRBD1. There are 14 residues in the CDR3. The germline gives CDR1 SGHNT, CDR2 YYREEE (reference sequence). J lost 9 bases, V lost 0 bases, and 7 bases had no gene match. For the CDR3, the DNA is TGTGCCAGCAGCTTGGACGGGACAGGAAGTCAAGCTTTCTTT. Protein: CASSLDGTGSQAFF.

The chain is built from TRBV30 and TRBJ1-2, with D perhaps matching TRBD1 (6 bases). V was cut by 5 bases and J by 7 bases, with 14 bases left in between. CDR1 is GTSNPN and CDR2 is SVGIG in the germline V gene (reference sequence). The CDR3 has 12 amino acids. In nucleotides, the CDR3 is TGTGCCTGGCTTGGGACAAGCGCTGGCTACACCTTC. This translates into CAWLGTSAGYTF.

The J gene is TRBJ2-7, the V gene TRBV2; possible D gene TRBD1, 8 bases. Trimming removed 5 bases at V and 3 bases at J, with 14 bases between. There are 14 residues in the CDR3. Looked up from germline, CDR1 is SNHLY and CDR2 is FYNNEI. The CDR3 sequence is CASSSSGQGYEQYF. As DNA, the CDR3 is TGTGCCAGCAGTTCTAGCGGACAGGGCTACGAGCAGTACTTC. Based on the CDR3 plus reference TRBV2 and TRBJ2-7, the full variable domain is EPEVTQTPSHQVTQMGQEVILRCVPISNHLYFYWYRQILGQKVEFLVSFYNNEISEKSEIFDDQFSVERPDGSNFTLKIRSTKLEDSAMYFCASSSSGQGYEQYFGPGTRLTVT.